This T cell receptor beta chain comes out of a study of CD8+ T cells in alopecia areata. Study information: Treatment comprised oral tofacitinib, 5 to 10 mg twice daily, in treated patients. Study observations and caveats: Mice showed TCR sharing more clearly than patients did, possibly owing to HLA.

Treatment described: oral pan-JAK inhibitor, 5-10 mg twice daily. Alopecia areata patients gave lesional scalp punch biopsies and peripheral blood samples. Starting from PBMCs, sorting isolated CD4+ and CD8+ T cells. RNA was isolated and reverse transcribed to cDNA, the sequencing template. Profiled with immunoSEQ multiplex PCR; TCRdb holds only in-frame clones, not every one. The sample comprises 150,000 to 200,000 clones, roughly 60% of which are singletons, and about 1.3% rests with the top ten. There are 15 residues in the CDR3. The germline V gene encodes CDR1 SGHTA and CDR2 FQGNSA. With 0 bases removed from V and 5 bases from J, the gap between germline ends came to 8 bases. As regards this clone: The antigen remains unidentified.

The TCR comes from a human donor with alopecia areata. The J gene is TRBJ1-6, the V gene TRBV7-2; D is perhaps TRBD1 (6 bases). The sequences come from CD4+ T cells sorted from blood, collected at week 49, from a patient treated with tofacitinib. CDR3 region: CASSLAGQNNSPLHF. The CDR3 bases are TGTGCCAGCAGCTTAGCAGGACAGAATAATTCACCCCTCCACTTT.